This T cell receptor (beta chain) was retrieved from a study of post-analysis software for immune sequencing data. Findings and caveats of the study: Roughly 5 TRBV segments, TRBV5-6, TRBV5-1 and TRBV20-1 among them, were found more frequent in patients than controls. Samples from a shared batch, those prepared together, strongly co-clustered by F measure.

Sequencing libraries made from TCR beta cDNA carried unique molecular identifiers. The T cell input of about 0.85 to 10 million gave around 540,000 cDNA molecules. TCRdb ran MiXCR on the PCR reads and lists one entry per CDR3 protein. The table includes roughly 870,000 distinct CDR3 sequences, roughly 50% detected once. The germline CDR1 and CDR2 sequences are SGHRS and YFSETQ. V shed 4 bases, J shed 7 bases, and the junction held 7 bases outside the gene matches. CDR3 size: 14 residues. About this clonotype itself: Its antigen is unidentified.

The sequence derives from a girl between 10 and 17 years old with multiple sclerosis. Sequencing was performed on blood. V and J are TRBV5-1 and TRBJ1-2; TRBD1 matches at 10 bases. This CDR3 reads CASSPGTGESGYTF. CDR3 nucleotide sequence: TGCGCCAGCAGCCCTGGGACAGGGGAAAGTGGCTACACCTTC.